Sequencing of this T cell receptor (beta chain) was carried out in a study of metastatic and nonmetastatic thyroid tumors. Concerning this clone: Additional DNA sequences in this sample encode the identical CDR3.

The entire patient cohort was treatment-naive prior to thyroid surgery. With MiXCR, TCRdb reprocessed the PCR reads. The sample shows some 5,000 clones, 28% of them seen only once. Losses at the gene ends were 5 bases for V and 2 bases for J; bases not matched to a gene: 3. The CDR3 covers 15 residues. Germline V gene sequence: CDR1 SGHTA, CDR2 FQGTGA. This chain connects TRBV7-3 to TRBJ2-3; 11 bases align to TRBD2. Sequencing used adjacent normal tissue. The clonotype comes from a female donor with papillary thyroid cancer or a benign thyroid nodule (not recorded which). Some clones in this sample may be carry-over from other donors' samples. The CDR3 DNA is TGTGCCAGCAGCCGGGGACTAGCGGACACAGATACGCAGTATTTT. Its translation is CASSRGLADTDTQYF.